A single sample gave rise to the 2 T cell receptor beta chains below, sequenced in a study of response to subunit inactivated influenza vaccine. TCRdb independently ran MiXCR on the RT-PCR reads; one entry per CDR3 protein. In the table there are about 540,000 distinct CDR3 sequences, 20% to 25% of which are singletons. Separately, the same data were catalogued under a study of T cells expressing NK-cell markers. This second report adds: Scientists made TCR beta cDNA using 5'RACE template switching with UMIs.

Sequencing was performed on CD4+ T cells sorted from PBMCs, taken approximately 12 days after vaccination. Receptors originate from a man in his forties or fifties who received an inactivated influenza vaccine.

V usage is TRBV5-6 and J usage is TRBJ2-3; D is perhaps TRBD1 (6 bases). Germline V gene lookup returns CDR1 SGHDT and CDR2 YYEEEE. V dropped 4 bases and J dropped 3 bases, with 9 bases sitting between them. This CDR3 has 13 residues. The CDR3 region is CASSRRGTDTQYF. The CDR3 DNA reads TGTGCCAGCAGCCGAAGGGGGACAGATACGCAGTATTTT.

A few counts support this clonotype. V and J are TRBV30 and TRBJ2-2; D not certain. Germline lookup yields CDR1 GTSNPN and CDR2 SVGIG (reference sequence). Trimming removed 5 bases from V and 5 bases from J, with 9 bases in between. The CDR3 is 12 amino acids. For the CDR3, the DNA is TGTGCCTGGCATTTCTGGACCGGGGAGCTGTTTTTT. Amino acids: CAWHFWTGELFF. The full variable domain, completed using reference TRBV30 and TRBJ2-2, is SQTIHQWPATLVQPVGSPLSLECTVEGTSNPNLYWYRQAAGRGLQLLFYSVGIGQISSEVPQNLSASRPQDRQFILSSKKLLLSDSGFYLCAWHFWTGELFFGEGSRLTVL.